This is a list of T cell receptor beta chains from one sample in a study of Ad26.COV2.S vaccination and SARS-CoV-2 variants. The data were produced by immunoSEQ multiplex PCR, yet TCRdb's version contains in-frame clones alone and is incomplete. This sample has about 400,000 clones, with roughly 85% found just once. Here the sequenced sample was peripheral blood, taken in a trial of Ad26.COV2.S vaccine versus placebo. The receptors originated from a person aged 18-60 years who received the Ad26.COV2.S COVID-19 vaccine or a placebo. Each CDR3 is given with its conserved first and last residue. Each record gives: J gene, clone size, D gene, V gene, CDR3 DNA, CDR3 protein. D genes are given only for firm matches. A row's size may be missing; if present it is once, few, many or a size class.

TRBJ2-5	-	-	TRBV6-5	TGTGCCAGCAGTTACTCAGACCAAGAGACCCAGTACTTC	CASSYSDQETQYF
TRBJ1-2	-	-	TRBV13	TGTGCCAGCAGCTTTGCAGCAACAGGCTATGGCTACACCTTC	CASSFAATGYGYTF
TRBJ1-6	-	-	TRBV3-1/TRBV3-2	TGTGCCAGCAGCCAAGTGCCCGAATCACCCCTCCACTTT	CASSQVPESPLHF
TRBJ2-7	-	TRBD2	TRBV14	TGTGCCAGCAGCCCTGGACTAGCGGGGGTCTACGAGCAGTACTTC	CASSPGLAGVYEQYF
TRBJ1-1	few	-	TRBV18	TGTGCCAGCTCTTTCTCACAGGGAAACACTGAAGCTTTCTTT	CASSFSQGNTEAFF
TRBJ2-5	-	-	TRBV11-3	TGTGCCAGCAGCCCCTCGGATGATGAAGAGACCCAGTACTTC	CASSPSDDEETQYF
TRBJ1-1	once	-	TRBV19	TGTGCCAGTAGTACCGACCTTGGCACTGAAGCTTTCTTT	CASSTDLGTEAFF
TRBJ2-2	-	-	TRBV7-9	TGTGCCAGCAGCTTTGGGGCGCTTGCCGGGGAGCTGTTTTTT	CASSFGALAGELFF
TRBJ2-5	-	-	TRBV3-1/TRBV3-2	TGTGCCAGCAGCCAAGGGGTGGGAGATTGGACCCAGTACTTC	CASSQGVGDWTQYF
TRBJ1-2	-	-	TRBV6-1	TGTGCCAGCAGTGAGAGACAGGCAGCTAACTATGGCTACACCTTC	CASSERQAANYGYTF
TRBJ1-1	once	-	TRBV7-6	TGTGCCAGCAGCCGCGGAGACACTGAAGCTTTCTTT	CASSRGDTEAFF
TRBJ1-2	-	-	TRBV13	TGTGCCAGCAGCTTAGGCCTTGGGGACTATGGCTACACCTTC	CASSLGLGDYGYTF
TRBJ2-5	-	TRBD1	TRBV18	TGTGCCAGCTCAACGCGGACAGGGCAAGAGACCCAGTACTTC	CASSTRTGQETQYF
TRBJ2-3	-	TRBD2	TRBV7-2	TGTGCCAGCAGCTACCTAGCGGGGGGGCCAGATACGCAGTATTTT	CASSYLAGGPDTQYF
TRBJ1-4	-	-	TRBV19	TGTGCCAGTAGTAGGCAATACGAAAAACTGTTTTTT	CASSRQYEKLFF
TRBJ1-6	-	-	TRBV6-8	TGTGCCAGCGTGACAGGTTGGAGCTCCTATAATTCACCCCTCCACTTT	CASVTGWSSYNSPLHF
TRBJ2-1	-	TRBD2	TRBV24-1	TGTGCCACCAGTGATCCGACTAGCGGGGGATACAATGAGCAGTTCTTC	CATSDPTSGGYNEQFF
TRBJ1-1	few	TRBD1	TRBV27	TGTGCCAGCATTGCACAGGGGGAGAACACTGAAGCTTTCTTT	CASIAQGENTEAFF
TRBJ2-3	-	-	TRBV10-1	TGCGCCAGCATTACAGACGGAGATACGCAGTATTTT	CASITDGDTQYF
TRBJ2-6	-	-	TRBV9	TGTGCCAGCAGCCCACGGGGAGGGGGCTATGGGGCCAACGTCCTGACTTTC	CASSPRGGGYGANVLTF
TRBJ2-5	-	TRBD2	TRBV9	TGTGCCAGCAGCGCTCAAGCGGGGGGAAAAGAGACCCAGTACTTC	CASSAQAGGKETQYF
TRBJ1-1	few	-	TRBV6-1	TGTGCCAGCACTCCCACGCGGCAGGGCTCTGAAGCTTTCTTT	CASTPTRQGSEAFF
TRBJ2-2	few	TRBD2	TRBV5-4	TGTGCCAGCAGCTTGAGTACTAGCGGGAGGTACACCGGGGAGCTGTTTTTT	CASSLSTSGRYTGELFF
TRBJ1-1	-	-	TRBV7-9	TGTGCCAGCAGCTTAGCCGCCGGGGCGGGAGCTTTCTTT	CASSLAAGAGAFF
TRBJ1-4	-	TRBD1	TRBV2	TGTGCCAGCAGTGATGCTCAGGGGGACGAAAAACTGTTTTTT	CASSDAQGDEKLFF
TRBJ2-7	-	TRBD2	TRBV3-1/TRBV3-2	TGTGCCAGCAGCCAGGGCGGGGGGGCTTACGAGCAGTACTTC	CASSQGGGAYEQYF
TRBJ1-2	-	-	TRBV5-6	TGTGCCAGCAGCTTTGTGGGGGATGGCTACACCTTC	CASSFVGDGYTF
TRBJ2-1	-	TRBD1	TRBV7-9	TGTGCCAGCAAGGGGGCGTATTCCTACAATGAGCAGTTCTTC	CASKGAYSYNEQFF
TRBJ1-1	-	-	TRBV5-5	TGTGCCAGCAGCTCTAGGCCAGGGAGTAGCACTGAAGCTTTCTTT	CASSSRPGSSTEAFF
TRBJ2-7	few	TRBD2	TRBV7-9	TGTGCCAGCACCCCGAACAGCGGGACCTACGAGCAGTACTTC	CASTPNSGTYEQYF
TRBJ1-3	-	-	TRBV2	TGTGCCAGCACTGGAGAGAGGGGAAACACCATATATTTT	CASTGERGNTIYF
TRBJ1-1	few	TRBD1	TRBV29-1	TGCAGCGTTGCGCAGGGGGACGCTGAAGCTTTCTTT	CSVAQGDAEAFF